The rows below give T cell receptor beta chains drawn from one sample of a study of shared clonotypes between healthy human individuals. Method: immunoSEQ multiplex PCR; TCRdb's copy keeps in-frame clones and lacks some. The sample lists around 700,000 clones; about 78% were seen once. Sequenced sample: memory CD4+ T cells sorted from blood. These receptors were collected from a woman aged 25 to 39 in good health. Both conserved end residues are part of each CDR3. D genes are given only for firm matches. A row's size may be missing; if present it is once, few, many or a size class.

clone_size | cdr3_length | j_call | d_call | v_call | cdr3_nt | cdr3_aa
NA | 16 | TRBJ2-2 | TRBD1 | TRBV7-2 | TGTGCCAGCAGCTTCTCAACGACAGGGATCACCGGGGAGCTGTTTTTT | CASSFSTTGITGELFF
NA | 14 | TRBJ1-4 | NA | TRBV2 | TGTGCCAGCAGCTCAGGGCGGACTAATGAAAAACTGTTTTTT | CASSSGRTNEKLFF
NA | 16 | TRBJ1-1 | NA | TRBV5-6 | TGTGCCAGCAGCCGGGGACCTCCGCACGGGAACACTGAAGCTTTCTTT | CASSRGPPHGNTEAFF
NA | 15 | TRBJ1-1 | NA | TRBV6-5 | TGTGCCAGCAGTTACTCAGGACAAATGAACACTGAAGCTTTCTTT | CASSYSGQMNTEAFF
NA | 13 | TRBJ1-1 | NA | TRBV5-1 | TGCGCCAGCAGCTTTTACGGGCAAACTGAAGCTTTCTTT | CASSFYGQTEAFF
NA | 14 | TRBJ2-1 | NA | TRBV5-4 | TGTGCCAGCAGCTGGGGCAGCTGGTACAATGAGCAGTTCTTC | CASSWGSWYNEQFF
NA | 14 | TRBJ2-2 | NA | TRBV5-1 | TGCGCCAGCAGCTTAAACACGAACACCGGGGAGCTGTTTTTT | CASSLNTNTGELFF
NA | 13 | TRBJ2-3 | TRBD2 | TRBV2 | TGTGCCAGCAAGGGGACTACGTCGGATACGCAGTATTTT | CASKGTTSDTQYF
once | 11 | TRBJ2-7 | NA | TRBV20-1 | TGCAGTGCTAGATATTCCTACGAGCAGTACTTC | CSARYSYEQYF
NA | 14 | TRBJ1-2 | NA | TRBV5-1 | TGCGCCAGCAGCTCGGGGGATGGGTCCTATGGCTACACCTTC | CASSSGDGSYGYTF
NA | 14 | TRBJ1-4 | TRBD1 | TRBV5-4 | TGTGCCAGCAGTACGCGACAGGGAAATGAAAAACTGTTTTTT | CASSTRQGNEKLFF
NA | 12 | TRBJ1-5 | NA | TRBV5-4 | TGTGCCAGCAGCTCGGAGGATCAGCCCCAGCATTTT | CASSSEDQPQHF
once | 17 | TRBJ2-1 | NA | TRBV4-1 | TGCGCCAGCAGCCAAGGGACCGGGACTCGCTCCTACAATGAGCAGTTCTTC | CASSQGTGTRSYNEQFF
NA | 13 | TRBJ2-7 | NA | TRBV18 | TGTGCCAGCTCACAAAAAGCAGGTCACGAGCAGTACTTC | CASSQKAGHEQYF
NA | 16 | TRBJ2-7 | NA | TRBV6-5 | TGTGCCAGCAGTTACGGACGGAGCCCTAGCTCCTACGAGCAGTACTTC | CASSYGRSPSSYEQYF
NA | 17 | TRBJ2-5 | NA | TRBV28 | TGTGCCAGCAGTTTAGCTTCCCTTCCGGGGACCCCAGGGACCCAGTACTTC | CASSLASLPGTPGTQYF
NA | 16 | TRBJ2-7 | NA | TRBV4-2 | TGTGCCAGCAGCCAACGGTGGCAGGAAATTGGCCGCGAGCAGTACTTC | CASSQRWQEIGREQYF
few | 15 | TRBJ2-3 | TRBD2 | TRBV7-2 | TGTGCCAGCAGCCCGAATGCGCTAGCGGGAGATACGCAGTATTTT | CASSPNALAGDTQYF
NA | 13 | TRBJ1-2 | TRBD1 | TRBV28 | TGTGCCAGCAGTTTGGACAGGACGGGTGGCTACACCTTC | CASSLDRTGGYTF
few | 13 | TRBJ1-2 | NA | TRBV2 | TGTGCCAGCAGTTCAAACCGGGGACCAGGCTACACCTTC | CASSSNRGPGYTF
NA | 15 | TRBJ1-1 | NA | TRBV5-8 | TGTGCCAGCAGCTTGGCCAACAAAATGAACACTGAAGCTTTCTTT | CASSLANKMNTEAFF
NA | 15 | TRBJ2-7 | TRBD2 | TRBV4-1 | TGCGCCAGCAGCCAAGAAAGGACTAGCTCCTACGAGCAGTACTTC | CASSQERTSSYEQYF
NA | 16 | TRBJ1-2 | TRBD1 | TRBV28 | TGTGCCAGCACCAGACGGACAGGACGGTGGGACTATGGCTACACCTTC | CASTRRTGRWDYGYTF
NA | 14 | TRBJ1-5 | NA | TRBV7-9 | TGTGCCAGCAGCTTAGGGTCCTTCAATCAGCCCCAGCATTTT | CASSLGSFNQPQHF
NA | 14 | TRBJ2-7 | TRBD2 | TRBV13 | TGTGCCAGCAGCTTAGGACTAGCGGGATTACAGCAGTACTTC | CASSLGLAGLQQYF
NA | 15 | TRBJ2-3 | TRBD2 | TRBV28 | TGTGCCAGCAGTACCGGACTAGCCGGAGTTGAGACGCAGTATTTT | CASSTGLAGVETQYF
NA | 15 | TRBJ1-4 | TRBD1 | TRBV7-9 | TGTGCCACCAAACGCCGGGACAGTGGTTTTGAAAAACTGTTTTTT | CATKRRDSGFEKLFF
NA | 15 | TRBJ2-3 | NA | TRBV5-1 | TGCGCCAGCAGCCTTGAGGGGAGAGAGGCAGATACGCAGTATTTT | CASSLEGREADTQYF
NA | 14 | TRBJ1-2 | NA | TRBV18 | TGTGCCAGCTCACCACTTGGACGGGACTATGGCTACACCTTC | CASSPLGRDYGYTF
few | 16 | TRBJ2-5 | TRBD1 | TRBV19 | TGTGCCAGTAGTGCCAGGACAGGGCGGGTAGCAGAGACCCAGTACTTC | CASSARTGRVAETQYF
NA | 17 | TRBJ1-3 | NA | TRBV5-1 | TGCGCCAGCAGCTATACAACGGGACCGAACTCTGGAAACACCATATATTTT | CASSYTTGPNSGNTIYF
NA | 13 | TRBJ2-7 | NA | TRBV2 | TGTGCCAGCAGTGCCTCTCCGATCTACGAGCAGTACTTC | CASSASPIYEQYF
NA | 14 | TRBJ2-7 | NA | TRBV6-5 | TGTGCCACCAGGGGCGATCGCCCTCCCTACGAGCAGTACTTC | CATRGDRPPYEQYF
NA | 17 | TRBJ2-2 | TRBD1 | TRBV19 | TGTGCCAGTAGTAGGGCAGGGGGCGCTTCGGATACCGGGGAGCTGTTTTTT | CASSRAGGASDTGELFF
NA | 12 | TRBJ2-1 | NA | TRBV6-6 | TGTGCCAGCAGTTTAACCCGATATGAGCAGTTCTTC | CASSLTRYEQFF
NA | 17 | TRBJ1-1 | TRBD1 | TRBV4-1 | TGCGCCAGCAGCCAAGATGGGTCAGGGGGCATGAACACTGAAGCTTTCTTT | CASSQDGSGGMNTEAFF
NA | 16 | TRBJ1-1 | TRBD1 | TRBV28 | TGTGCCAGCAGTTGGGAATATGGGACAGGGGACACTGAAGCTTTCTTT | CASSWEYGTGDTEAFF
NA | 14 | TRBJ2-7 | NA | TRBV7-9 | TGTGCCAGCAGACCCACGGGGGGCCTCCGGGAGCAGTACTTC | CASRPTGGLREQYF
few | 14 | TRBJ1-2 | TRBD1 | TRBV27 | TGTGCCAGCAGGCACGATACAGGGGGCGGAGGCTACACCTTC | CASRHDTGGGGYTF
few | 15 | TRBJ1-2 | TRBD1 | TRBV19 | TGTGCCAGTACCCTCGGGGGACAGGGGGACTATGGCTACACCTTC | CASTLGGQGDYGYTF
NA | 15 | TRBJ2-3 | NA | TRBV5-1 | TGCGCCAGCAGCTTGTTTGCGGGACAGACAGATACGCAGTATTTT | CASSLFAGQTDTQYF
NA | 14 | TRBJ2-3 | TRBD2 | TRBV7-3 | TGTGCCAGCGCCCTAGCGGGAGGGACAGATACGCAGTATTTT | CASALAGGTDTQYF
NA | 16 | TRBJ1-2 | TRBD1 | TRBV7-9 | TGTGCCAGCAGCTTAGGTCCGGGACAGATAAACTATGGCTACACCTTC | CASSLGPGQINYGYTF
NA | 11 | TRBJ2-7 | NA | TRBV16 | TGTGCCAGCAGCCAAGACCGCGAGCAGTACTTC | CASSQDREQYF
once | 17 | TRBJ2-7 | TRBD2 | TRBV27 | TGTGCCAGCAGTGAATCCGGCCTAGCGGGGTTCTCCTACGAGCAGTACTTC | CASSESGLAGFSYEQYF
few | 13 | TRBJ2-7 | TRBD1 | TRBV7-9 | TGTGCCAGCAGCTTGACAGGGGTTGGCGAGCAGTACTTC | CASSLTGVGEQYF
few | 18 | TRBJ1-5 | TRBD1 | TRBV4-1 | TGCGCCAGCAGCCAAGCTTGGACCCAGGGGGCTTCCAATCAGCCCCAGCATTTT | CASSQAWTQGASNQPQHF
NA | 15 | TRBJ2-7 | TRBD1 | TRBV28 | TGTGCCAGCACCTCGACCGGGACAGCGACCTACGAGCAGTACTTC | CASTSTGTATYEQYF
NA | 18 | TRBJ2-1 | TRBD2 | TRBV4-1 | TGCGCCAGCAGCCAAGATCGGTCGGTAGCGGGAGAATATGATGAGCAGTTCTTC | CASSQDRSVAGEYDEQFF